These 4 T cell receptor beta chains share one sample of origin, sequenced in a study of blood T cell repertoires in COVID-19. The table came from immunoSEQ multiplex PCR; TCRdb's copy has only in-frame clones and leaves some out. The table has around 450,000 clones, 70% to 90% seen once. The sample consisted of PBMCs or T cells enriched from blood (not recorded which). All receptors derive from a young woman with acute COVID-19.

This clone was seen a single time. The chain links TRBV24-1 to TRBJ2-3; 8 positions match TRBD2. The CDR3 totals 15 residues. V shed 2 bases, J shed 7 bases, and the junction held 7 bases outside the gene matches. CDR1 is KGHDR, CDR2 SFDVKD, per germline. CDR3 residues: CATSDSAGGRYTQYF. CDR3 bases: TGTGCCACCAGTGATTCGGCGGGGGGCAGGTATACGCAGTATTTT.

The gene calls are TRBV29-1 and TRBJ1-5, with D unclear. V lost 4 bases and J 5 bases, leaving 9 bases between the germline ends. The germline CDR1 and CDR2 sequences are SQVTM and ANQGSEA. There are 12 residues in the CDR3. CDR3 nucleotide sequence: TGCAGCGTTGGCGGCCAGTATCAGCCCCAGCATTTT. This encodes CSVGGQYQPQHF.

The J gene is TRBJ2-1, the V gene TRBV9; the match to TRBD2 covers 7 bases. With 0 bases clipped from V and 1 base from J, the junction kept 1 base outside the gene matches. Germline CDR1 and CDR2: SGDLS and YYNGEE. The CDR3 length is 15 residues. The CDR3 DNA is TGTGCCAGCAGCGTAGGAGCGGGATCCTACAATGAGCAGTTCTTC. This gives the protein CASSVGAGSYNEQFF. Variable domain in full (rest from reference TRBV9 and TRBJ2-1): DSGVTQTPKHLITATGQRVTLRCSPRSGDLSVYWYQQSLDQGLQFLIQYYNGEERAKGNILERFSAQQFPDLHSELNLSSLELGDSALYFCASSVGAGSYNEQFFGPGTRLTVL.

This chain connects TRBV19 to TRBJ1-1, with D maybe TRBD1 (5 bases). Looked up from germline, CDR1 is LNHDA and CDR2 is SQIVND (reference sequence). CDR3 length: 13 residues. Trimming left V 6 bases short and J 0 bases short, with 8 bases between. CDR3 bases: TGTGCCAGTAGCGGGACTCTGAACACTGAAGCTTTCTTT. Translation gives CASSGTLNTEAFF. The full variable domain, with the rest looked up from reference TRBV19 and TRBJ1-1, is DGGITQSPKYLFRKEGQNVTLSCEQNLNHDAMYWYRQDPGQGLRLIYYSQIVNDFQKGDIAEGYSVSREKKESFPLTVTSAQKNPTAFYLCASSGTLNTEAFFGQGTRLTVV.